This TCR beta chain appears in the sequencing data of a study of T cells after yellow fever vaccination. Concerning this clonotype: The antigen is undetermined.

TCRdb independently ran MiXCR on the 5' RACE reads; one entry per CDR3 protein. The repertoire holds around 590,000 distinct CDR3 sequences, more than 9% seen once, with about 15% in the top ten. Study results and limitations: Abundant clonotypes from the bulk population could have been carried over as contaminants into FACS-sorted repertoires.

The sample here was PBMCs, taken on the day of the yellow fever booster vaccination. The sequence was collected from a man aged 25 to 45 who received the YFV17D yellow fever vaccine.

DNA of the CDR3: TGCGCCAGCAGCCAAGATCGCCCCCCGGGAAAAGATACGCAGTATTTT. It is translated as CASSQDRPPGKDTQYF. The chain is built from TRBV4-1 and TRBJ2-3; weak D call: TRBD2 (5 bases). This CDR3 has 16 amino acids. The germline CDR1 and CDR2 sequences are MGHRA and YSYEKL. V lost 0 bases, J lost 5 bases, and 15 bases lay in between.